This TCR beta chain was documented in a study of beta chain features in type 1 diabetes. Expressed TCRB transcripts got sequenced, as all isolated RNA was reverse transcribed. Produced via immunoSEQ multiplex PCR; TCRdb's table is partial and in-frame only. The data contain fewer than 350,000 clones, 8% of them singletons. This clone occurred a few times. V trimming: 6 bases; J trimming: 2 bases; junction bases outside the gene matches: 10. CDR1 and CDR2 (germline): SEHNR, FQNEAQ (reference sequence). There are 16 residues in the CDR3. The chain is built from TRBV7-9 and TRBJ2-7, with TRBD1 identical over 10 bases. The receptor's source is a woman aged 18 to 35 in good health. The sample comprised central memory CD4+ T cells from blood. CDR3 residues: CASSPPPGQGTYEQYF. The CDR3 DNA sequence: TGTGCCAGCAGTCCCCCCCCGGGACAGGGGACCTACGAGCAGTACTTC.